The 27 T cell receptor beta chains below come from one sample, sequenced in a study of cytomegalovirus exposure and HLA in healthy donors. Vbeta (60) and Jbeta (13) primers were used in the PCR. Repertoires were generated with immunoSEQ multiplex PCR, while TCRdb's copy carries only in-frame clones and drops some. The repertoire has 150,000 to 200,000 clones, over 75% of them found once; the top ten carry about 2.9%. Sequenced sample: PBMCs. These receptors were collected from a female donor in good health and CMV-seronegative.

This sequence joins TRBV5-8 and TRBJ2-3, with TRBD2 matching over 10 bases. Germline V CDR1 and CDR2: SGHTS, YDEGEE. The length of the CDR3 is 17 residues. Unmatched junction bases numbered 7, after V lost 1 base and J lost 2 bases. The CDR3, as DNA: TGTGCCAGCAGCTTGCAGCTTAGCGGGGGGTCCACAGATACGCAGTATTTT. It is translated as CASSLQLSGGSTDTQYF.

V usage is TRBV9 and J usage is TRBJ1-5, with TRBD1 as a possible D gene (5 bases). The CDR3 totals 21 residues. Between the trimmed V and J ends, which lost 0 bases and 2 bases, there was a span of 27 bases. The germline CDR1 and CDR2 sequences are SGDLS and YYNGEE. Written as DNA, the CDR3 is TGTGCCAGCAGCGTAGTTGTATTCGGGGGACGGGCAAAGAGTCGCAATCAGCCCCAGCATTTT. Translated: CASSVVVFGGRAKSRNQPQHF.

The chain joins TRBV2 to TRBJ1-4, with 9 nucleotides matching TRBD1. V was pared by 4 bases and J by 7 bases, with 1 base of the junction left unmatched. CDR3 size: 13 residues. Germline values: CDR1 SNHLY, CDR2 FYNNEI. Here the CDR3 reads CASSGQGGEKLFF. The CDR3 DNA follows: TGTGCCAGCAGTGGACAGGGGGGTGAAAAACTGTTTTTT.

The rearrangement uses TRBV7-2 and TRBJ1-1; possible D gene TRBD1, 5 bases. Deletions cut 2 bases from V and 2 bases from J, with 12 bases between. This CDR3 has 15 residues. Germline loops: CDR1 SGHTA, CDR2 FQGNSA. The CDR3, as DNA: TGTGCCAGCAGCTTAACCCAGGGAATAAACACTGAAGCTTTCTTT. Its translation is CASSLTQGINTEAFF.

The rearrangement links TRBV6-5 to TRBJ2-3, with 7 positions matching TRBD1. The CDR3 is 14 amino acids. V lost 8 bases to trimming and J lost 4 bases; unmatched junction nucleotides: 9. The germline gives CDR1 MNHEY, CDR2 SVGAGI. The CDR3 DNA follows: TGTGCCAGCTCTCGACAGGGATGGTCAGATACGCAGTATTTT. Its translation: CASSRQGWSDTQYF.

The chain links TRBV6-6 to TRBJ2-1, with TRBD2 identical over 10 bases. V was clipped by 4 bases and J by 5 bases; unmatched bases: 8. CDR1 MNHNY and CDR2 SVGAGI come from the germline V gene (reference sequence). The CDR3 runs to 16 residues. This CDR3 is CASSSHGLAGDNEQFF. The CDR3 bases are TGTGCCAGCAGTTCCCACGGGCTAGCGGGGGACAATGAGCAGTTCTTC.

This chain links TRBV19 with TRBJ1-1; 8 nucleotides match TRBD1. Germline CDR1 reads LNHDA; CDR2 reads SQIVND (reference sequence). Trimming at V came to 4 bases and at J to 7 bases, leaving 11 bases not matched to a gene. This CDR3 spans 15 amino acids. The CDR3 nucleotides are TGTGCCAGTAGTACCCCCGCGACAGGGGCTAATGAAGCTTTCTTT. Its protein is CASSTPATGANEAFF.

Comment on this clone: The junction shows a germline mismatch at one end, possibly a read error. The rearrangement joins TRBV10-2 to TRBJ1-1, with 10 bases lining up with TRBD1. There are 15 residues in the CDR3. CDR1 is WSHSY and CDR2 is SAAADI in the germline V gene. CDR3 in amino acids: CAISQRDRGNTEAFF. CDR3 DNA: TGCGCCATCAGTCAGAGGGACAGGGGAAACACTGAAGCTTTCTTT.

The V call is TRBV7-9, the J call TRBJ2-5, with no clear D. The CDR3 extends over 13 amino acids. In germline, CDR1 is SEHNR, CDR2 FQNEAQ (reference sequence). V shed 0 bases and J shed 5 bases, with 7 bases lying between them. The CDR3 DNA reads TGTGCCAGCAGCTTAGCCGGGTCCGAGACCCAGTACTTC. Its translation: CASSLAGSETQYF.

The chain is built from TRBV6-1 and TRBJ2-3; 8 nucleotides align to TRBD2. The CDR3 consists of 15 residues. V lost 6 bases to trimming and J lost 4 bases; unmatched junction nucleotides: 9. Per germline, CDR1 MNHNS and CDR2 SASEGT. The CDR3 region is CASRVIAGTADTQYF. CDR3 sequence (DNA): TGTGCCAGCAGGGTGATAGCGGGGACTGCAGATACGCAGTATTTT.

The V and J genes are TRBV15 and TRBJ2-7, with D unclear. The CDR3 contains 16 residues. The V end lost 0 bases, the J end lost 2 bases, and 14 bases lay between the germline ends. CDR1 and CDR2 from the germline V gene are LNHNV and YYDKDF (reference sequence). CDR3 sequence (DNA): TGTGCCACCAGCAGAGATGCAGGCTCTTCTCCCTACGAGCAGTACTTC. Translated: CATSRDAGSSPYEQYF.

This clone showed up just once. The rearrangement uses TRBV4-1 and TRBJ2-1; 7 bases line up with TRBD2. The CDR3 consists of 16 residues. CDR1 is MGHRA, CDR2 YSYEKL, per germline. V lost 6 bases to trimming and J lost 1 base; unmatched junction nucleotides: 9. The CDR3 sequence is CASSGGEWGSYNEQFF. In DNA, the CDR3 is TGCGCCAGCAGTGGGGGGGAGTGGGGATCCTACAATGAGCAGTTCTTC.

This sequence joins TRBV7-3 and TRBJ2-3, with a weak D call TRBD1 (5 bases). CDR1 SGHTA and CDR2 FQGTGA come from the germline V gene. V shed 2 bases and J shed 3 bases, with 9 bases lying between them. The CDR3 sequence is 14 residues long. The CDR3 nucleotides read TGTGCCAGCAGCTTAGACAGTGCGACAGATACGCAGTATTTT. It is translated as CASSLDSATDTQYF.

This clone showed up just a few times. V is TRBV6-5 and J is TRBJ2-5, with 14 bases aligning to TRBD2. The germline V gene encodes CDR1 MNHEY and CDR2 SVGAGI. The trim removed 2 bases at V and 12 bases at J, leaving 8 bases unmatched. There are 15 residues in the CDR3. The CDR3 DNA follows: TGTGCCAGCAGTTACGACCGCTGGACTAGCGGGAGGAAGTACTTC. It is translated as CASSYDRWTSGRKYF.

The gene calls are TRBV5-6 and TRBJ2-5; 8 bases agree with TRBD2. In germline, CDR1 is SGHDT, CDR2 YYEEEE. V shed 2 bases and J 1 base; nucleotides not matched to a gene: 13. The CDR3 is 18 amino acids. CDR3: CASSFVTSGNLFQETQYF. Written as DNA, the CDR3 is TGTGCCAGCAGCTTTGTTACTAGCGGAAACCTTTTCCAAGAGACCCAGTACTTC.

V gene TRBV29-1 combines with J gene TRBJ2-5, with TRBD2 identical over 10 bases. Germline trimming cut 6 bases from V and 4 bases from J; bases unmatched to any gene: 11. Germline CDR1 is SQVTM and CDR2 is ANQGSEA. The CDR3 is made up of 15 amino acids. CDR3 region: CSVGEAGGPRETQYF. In DNA, the CDR3 is TGCAGCGTGGGGGAAGCGGGGGGGCCTAGAGAGACCCAGTACTTC.

CDR3 in amino acids: CASSSEPTIQGSPLHF. For the CDR3, the DNA is TGTGCCAGCAGTTCTGAACCGACGATACAGGGTTCACCCCTCCACTTT. The V and J genes are TRBV6-5 and TRBJ1-6; perhaps TRBD1 as D (6 bases). V gave up 4 bases and J gave up 9 bases, with 19 bases separating them. The CDR3 is made up of 16 amino acids. The germline gives CDR1 MNHEY, CDR2 SVGAGI.

This clone has just a few counts. The chain carries TRBV28 and TRBJ2-4; 9 bases agree with TRBD1. This CDR3 is 15 amino acids long. From germline, CDR1 is MDHEN and CDR2 SYDVKM. Unmatched junction bases numbered 11, after V lost 6 bases and J lost 8 bases. The CDR3 DNA reads TGTGCCAGCAGCCGGAGGGACAGGGATGGGGACATTCAGTACTTC. Its protein is CASSRRDRDGDIQYF.

A single count supports this clone. The V and J genes are TRBV27 and TRBJ2-3; 11 bases match TRBD1. There are 15 residues in the CDR3. V lost 2 bases to trimming and J lost 7 bases; unmatched junction nucleotides: 5. Germline V gene lookup returns CDR1 MNHEY and CDR2 SMNVEV (reference sequence). The CDR3 DNA is TGTGCCAGCAGTTTACGGACAGGGGGCCAAAATACGCAGTATTTT. Protein product: CASSLRTGGQNTQYF.

The chain joins TRBV6-5 to TRBJ1-4, with D uncertain. Trimming took 2 bases from V and 8 from J, leaving 6 bases between them. This CDR3 has 12 amino acids. In germline, CDR1 is MNHEY, CDR2 SVGAGI. CDR3 protein: CASSYGGEKLFF. In nucleotides, the CDR3 is TGTGCCAGCAGTTACGGAGGGGAAAAACTGTTTTTT.

The chain has TRBV9 and TRBJ2-5; 7 bases are shared with TRBD2. Germline V gene sequence: CDR1 SGDLS, CDR2 YYNGEE. The CDR3 consists of 15 residues. V dropped 3 bases and J dropped 1; count of bases not matched to a gene: 6. CDR3 amino acids: CASSEGWGGQETQYF. For the CDR3, the DNA is TGTGCCAGCAGCGAGGGGTGGGGGGGCCAAGAGACCCAGTACTTC.

The V and J genes are TRBV28 and TRBJ2-7; D is perhaps TRBD1 (7 bases). The length of the CDR3 is 13 residues. Germline CDR1 is MDHEN and CDR2 is SYDVKM. Trimming pared 5 bases from V and 1 base from J, leaving 9 bases between. The CDR3 here is CASSPGGSYEQYF. CDR3 nucleotide sequence: TGTGCCAGCAGTCCAGGGGGGTCCTACGAGCAGTACTTC.

This rearrangement joins TRBV6-4 to TRBJ2-1; D is unclear. CDR1 is MRHNA and CDR2 is SNTAGT in the germline V gene. This CDR3 comprises 14 residues. V lost 5 bases to trimming and J lost 4 bases, with 12 bases between them. CDR3 residues: CASSSTAEYNEQFF. DNA for the CDR3: TGTGCCAGCAGTTCTACCGCCGAATACAATGAGCAGTTCTTC.

This chain links TRBV2 with TRBJ2-7, with D tentatively TRBD2 (6 bases). The CDR3 totals 12 residues. Germline V lookup: CDR1 SNHLY, CDR2 FYNNEI. Trimming took off 8 bases at V and 3 bases at J, with 11 bases between the two ends. The CDR3 DNA reads as TGTGCCAGCGGGACTCCCCACTACGAGCAGTACTTC. This codes for CASGTPHYEQYF.

The chain employs TRBV23-1 and TRBJ1-2; D is uncertain. TRBV23-1 is identified as an open reading frame with a role that is uncertain. V lost 4 bases and J lost 0, with 12 bases in between. The CDR3 has 15 amino acids. CDR3 coding DNA: TGCGCCAGCAGTCGTCCGCCACGGTCTAACTATGGCTACACCTTC. Translating gives CASSRPPRSNYGYTF.

This chain links TRBV6-5 with TRBJ1-5, with D perhaps matching TRBD1 (6 bases). The CDR3 covers 12 residues. Germline V gene sequence: CDR1 MNHEY, CDR2 SVGAGI. V lost 5 bases, J lost 14 bases, and 16 bases lay in between. The CDR3, as DNA: TGTGCCAGCAGTGAATATTCGAGACAGGAGCATTTT. Residues: CASSEYSRQEHF.

The chain has TRBV2 and TRBJ2-1, with 9 bases fitting TRBD2. Germline assignment: CDR1 SNHLY and CDR2 FYNNEI. The CDR3 is 12 residues long. The junction had 5 bases not matched to a gene; V was cut back by 7 bases and J by 10 bases. The CDR3 loop is CASTTSGHEQFF. In DNA form, the CDR3 reads TGTGCCAGCACGACTAGCGGACACGAGCAGTTCTTC.